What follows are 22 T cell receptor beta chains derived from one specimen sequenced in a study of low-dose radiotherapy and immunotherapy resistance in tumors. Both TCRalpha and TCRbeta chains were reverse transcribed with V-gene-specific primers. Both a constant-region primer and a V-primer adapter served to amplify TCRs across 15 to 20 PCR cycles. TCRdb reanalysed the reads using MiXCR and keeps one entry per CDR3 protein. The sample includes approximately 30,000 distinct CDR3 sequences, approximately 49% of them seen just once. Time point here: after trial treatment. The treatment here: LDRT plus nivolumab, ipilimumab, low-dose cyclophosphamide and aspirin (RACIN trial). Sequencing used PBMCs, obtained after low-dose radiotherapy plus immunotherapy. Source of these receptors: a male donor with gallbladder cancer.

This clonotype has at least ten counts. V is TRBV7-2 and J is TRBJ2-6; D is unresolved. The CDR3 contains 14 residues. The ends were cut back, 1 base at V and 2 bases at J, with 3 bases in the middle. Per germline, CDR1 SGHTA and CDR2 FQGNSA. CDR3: CASSLGTGANVLTF. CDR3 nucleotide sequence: TGTGCCAGCAGCTTAGGGACTGGGGCCAACGTCCTGACTTTC. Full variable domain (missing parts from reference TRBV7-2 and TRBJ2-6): GAGVSQSPSNKVTEKGKDVELRCDPISGHTALYWYRQSLGQGLEFLIYFQGNSAPDKSGLPSDRFSAERTGGSVSTLTIQRTQQEDSAVYLCASSLGTGANVLTFGAGSRLTVL.

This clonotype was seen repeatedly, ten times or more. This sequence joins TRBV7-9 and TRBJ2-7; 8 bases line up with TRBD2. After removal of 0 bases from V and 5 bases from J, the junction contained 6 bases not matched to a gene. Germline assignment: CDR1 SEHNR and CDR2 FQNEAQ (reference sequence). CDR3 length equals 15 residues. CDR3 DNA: TGTGCCAGCAGCTTAGCGCGGGGACTAGTGCACGAGCAGTACTTC. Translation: CASSLARGLVHEQYF.

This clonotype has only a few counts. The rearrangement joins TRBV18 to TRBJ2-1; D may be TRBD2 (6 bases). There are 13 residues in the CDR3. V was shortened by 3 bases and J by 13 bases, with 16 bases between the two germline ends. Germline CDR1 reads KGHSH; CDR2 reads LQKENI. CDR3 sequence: CASSPISGTPQFF. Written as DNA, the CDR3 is TGTGCCAGCTCACCCATAAGTGGGACTCCCCAGTTCTTC.

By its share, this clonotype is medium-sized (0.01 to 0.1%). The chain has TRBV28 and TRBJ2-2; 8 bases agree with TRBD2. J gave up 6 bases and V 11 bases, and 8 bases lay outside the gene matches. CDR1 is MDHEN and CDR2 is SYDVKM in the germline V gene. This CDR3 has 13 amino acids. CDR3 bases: TGTGCCGGAGAGCGGGAGAGGTCCGGGGAGCTGTTTTTT. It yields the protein CAGERERSGELFF.

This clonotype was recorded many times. The CDR3 reads CASSGGGGPSTDTQYF. The CDR3 DNA follows: TGTGCCAGCAGTGGGGGCGGGGGCCCCAGCACAGATACGCAGTATTTT. The chain carries TRBV6-2 or TRBV6-3 and TRBJ2-3; D may be TRBD2 (7 bases). Germline CDR1 and CDR2: MNHEY and SVGEGT. The length of the CDR3 is 16 residues. The V gene lost 5 bases and the J gene lost 0 bases, with 15 bases spanning the gap.

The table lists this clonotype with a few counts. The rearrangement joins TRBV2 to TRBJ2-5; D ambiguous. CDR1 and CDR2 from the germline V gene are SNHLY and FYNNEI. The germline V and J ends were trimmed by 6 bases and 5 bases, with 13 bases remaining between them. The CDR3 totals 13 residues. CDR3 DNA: TGTGCCAGCAGAAAAGGTGACGGCGAGACCCAGTACTTC. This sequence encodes CASRKGDGETQYF.

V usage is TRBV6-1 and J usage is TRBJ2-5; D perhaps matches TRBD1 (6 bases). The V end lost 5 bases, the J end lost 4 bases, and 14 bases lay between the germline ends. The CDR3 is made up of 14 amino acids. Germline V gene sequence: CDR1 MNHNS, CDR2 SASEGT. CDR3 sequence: CASSIPQGAETQYF. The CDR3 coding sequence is TGTGCCAGCAGTATACCACAGGGTGCAGAGACCCAGTACTTC.

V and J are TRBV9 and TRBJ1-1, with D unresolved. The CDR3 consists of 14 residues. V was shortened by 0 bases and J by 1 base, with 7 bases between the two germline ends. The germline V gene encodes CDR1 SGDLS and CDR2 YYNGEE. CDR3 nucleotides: TGTGCCAGCAGCGTAGCTACGGGGAACACTGAAGCTTTCTTT. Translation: CASSVATGNTEAFF.

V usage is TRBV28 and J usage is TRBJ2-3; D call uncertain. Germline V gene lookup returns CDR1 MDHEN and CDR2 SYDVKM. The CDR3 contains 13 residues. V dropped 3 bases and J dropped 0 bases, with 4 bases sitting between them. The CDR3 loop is CASSFPSTDTQYF. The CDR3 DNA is TGTGCCAGCAGTTTTCCAAGCACAGATACGCAGTATTTT.

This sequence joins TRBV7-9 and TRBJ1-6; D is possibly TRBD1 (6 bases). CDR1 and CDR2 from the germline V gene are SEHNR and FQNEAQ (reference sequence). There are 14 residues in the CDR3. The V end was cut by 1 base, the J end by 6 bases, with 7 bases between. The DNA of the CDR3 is TGTGCCAGCAGCTTAGTCAGGGGTAATTCACCCCTCCACTTT. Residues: CASSLVRGNSPLHF. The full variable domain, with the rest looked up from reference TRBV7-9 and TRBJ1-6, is DTGVSQNPRHKITKRGQNVTFRCDPISEHNRLYWYRQTLGQGPEFLTYFQNEAQLEKSRLLSDRFSAERPKGSFSTLEIQRTEQGDSAMYLCASSLVRGNSPLHFGNGTRLTVT.

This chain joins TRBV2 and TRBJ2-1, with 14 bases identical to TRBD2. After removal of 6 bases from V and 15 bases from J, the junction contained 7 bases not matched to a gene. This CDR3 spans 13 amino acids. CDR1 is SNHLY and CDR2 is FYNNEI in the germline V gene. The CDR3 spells CASRGLAGGTWFF. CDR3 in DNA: TGTGCCAGCAGAGGACTAGCGGGGGGAACGTGGTTCTTC.

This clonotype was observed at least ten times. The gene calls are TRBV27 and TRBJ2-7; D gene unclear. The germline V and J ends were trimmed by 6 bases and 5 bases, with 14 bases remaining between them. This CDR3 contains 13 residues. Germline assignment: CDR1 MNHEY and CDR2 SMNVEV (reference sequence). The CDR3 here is CASSSLVANEQYF. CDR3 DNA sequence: TGTGCCAGCAGCTCCCTCGTGGCGAACGAGCAGTACTTC.

CDR3 bases: TGTGCCAGTAGTCCAGGGGTCATTACCTCTGGGGCCAACGTCCTGACTTTC. This codes for CASSPGVITSGANVLTF. This chain links TRBV19 with TRBJ2-6; possible D gene TRBD1, 6 bases. V was shortened by 5 bases and J by 0 bases, with 14 bases between the two germline ends. The CDR3 contains 17 residues. Germline lookup yields CDR1 LNHDA and CDR2 SQIVND (reference sequence).

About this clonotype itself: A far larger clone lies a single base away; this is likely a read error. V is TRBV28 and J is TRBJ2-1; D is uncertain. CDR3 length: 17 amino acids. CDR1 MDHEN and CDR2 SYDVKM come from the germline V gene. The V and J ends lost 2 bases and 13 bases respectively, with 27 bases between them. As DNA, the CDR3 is TGTGCCAGCAGTTTACCCTCAACCAGGCCCACCAAAAACATTCAGTTCTTC. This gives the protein CASSLPSTRPTKNIQFF. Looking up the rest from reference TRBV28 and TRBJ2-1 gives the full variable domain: DVKVTQSSRYLVKRTGEKVFLECVQDMDHENMFWYRQDPGLGLRLIYFSYDVKMKEKGDIPEGYSVSREKKERFSLILESASTNQTSMYLCASSLPSTRPTKNIQFFGPGTRLTVL.

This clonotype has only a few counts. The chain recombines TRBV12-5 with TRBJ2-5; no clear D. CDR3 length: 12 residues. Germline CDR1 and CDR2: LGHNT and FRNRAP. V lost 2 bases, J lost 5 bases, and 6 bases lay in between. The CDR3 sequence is CASGLFVETQYF. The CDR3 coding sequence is TGTGCTAGTGGTTTGTTCGTGGAGACCCAGTACTTC.

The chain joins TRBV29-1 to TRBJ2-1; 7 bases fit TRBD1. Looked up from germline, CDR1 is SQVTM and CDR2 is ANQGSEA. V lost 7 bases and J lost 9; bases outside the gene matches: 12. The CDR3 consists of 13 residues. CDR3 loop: CSGNRQGGSEQFF. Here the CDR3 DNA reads TGCAGCGGAAATCGACAGGGCGGTAGTGAGCAGTTCTTC.

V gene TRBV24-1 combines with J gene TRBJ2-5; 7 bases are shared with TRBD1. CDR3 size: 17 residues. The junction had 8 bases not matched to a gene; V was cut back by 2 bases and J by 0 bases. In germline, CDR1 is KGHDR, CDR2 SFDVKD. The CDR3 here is CATSDWRTGSYQETQYF. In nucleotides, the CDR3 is TGTGCCACCAGTGATTGGCGGACAGGAAGCTACCAAGAGACCCAGTACTTC.

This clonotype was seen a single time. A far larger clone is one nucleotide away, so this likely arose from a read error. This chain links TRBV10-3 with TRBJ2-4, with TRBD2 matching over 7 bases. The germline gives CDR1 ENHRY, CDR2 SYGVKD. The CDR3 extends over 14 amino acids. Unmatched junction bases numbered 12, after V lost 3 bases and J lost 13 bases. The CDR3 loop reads CAISEHGGNNEQYF. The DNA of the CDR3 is TGTGCCATCAGTGAACACGGGGGGAACAATGAGCAGTACTTC.

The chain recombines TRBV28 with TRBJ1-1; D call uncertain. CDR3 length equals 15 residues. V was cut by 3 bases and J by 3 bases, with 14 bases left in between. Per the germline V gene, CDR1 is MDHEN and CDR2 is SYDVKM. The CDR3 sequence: CASSLRTLDYTEAFF. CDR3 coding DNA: TGTGCCAGCAGTTTGCGGACCCTTGATTACACTGAAGCTTTCTTT.

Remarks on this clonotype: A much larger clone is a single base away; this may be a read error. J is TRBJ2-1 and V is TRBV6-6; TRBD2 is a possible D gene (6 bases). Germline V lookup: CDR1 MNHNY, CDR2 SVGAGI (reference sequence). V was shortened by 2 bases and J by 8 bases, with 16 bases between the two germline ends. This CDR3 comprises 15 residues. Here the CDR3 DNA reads TGTGCCAGCAGTTACCTTCCGGGAGTGGCCGATGAGCAGTTCTTC. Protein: CASSYLPGVADEQFF.

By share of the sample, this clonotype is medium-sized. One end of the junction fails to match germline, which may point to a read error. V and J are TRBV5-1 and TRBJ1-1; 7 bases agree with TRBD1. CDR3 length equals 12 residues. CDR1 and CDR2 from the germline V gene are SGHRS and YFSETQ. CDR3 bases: TGTGCCAGCAGCTTGGAGGACAGGGAAGCTTTCTTT. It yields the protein CASSLEDREAFF.

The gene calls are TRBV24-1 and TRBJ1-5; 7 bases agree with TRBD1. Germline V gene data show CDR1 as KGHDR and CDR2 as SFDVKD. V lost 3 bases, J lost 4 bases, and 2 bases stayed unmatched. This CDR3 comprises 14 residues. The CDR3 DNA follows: TGTGCCACCAGTGATGACAGGGCGAATCAGCCCCAGCATTTT. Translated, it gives CATSDDRANQPQHF.